What follows are 21 T cell receptor beta chains derived from one specimen sequenced in a study of control samples from healthy donors and cancer patients. TCRdb keeps only in-frame clones here, not all; method: immunoSEQ multiplex PCR. The profile covers 150,000 to 200,000 clones, with 90% to 95% appearing a single time and more than 1.4% taken by the ten largest. The sample comprised blood. These receptors were obtained from a man between 18 and 35 years old in good health.

This sequence joins TRBV2 and TRBJ2-7, with a possible D match to TRBD1 (5 bases). Germline V CDR1 and CDR2: SNHLY, FYNNEI. Trimming shortened V by 0 bases and J by 4 bases, and 13 bases separated the two germline ends. This CDR3 has 15 amino acids. Here the CDR3 reads CASSEAYRSQYEQYF. CDR3 DNA: TGTGCCAGCAGTGAAGCTTACAGGAGCCAATACGAGCAGTACTTC.

The chain carries TRBV18 and TRBJ1-2; no clear D gene. The germline V gene has CDR1 KGHSH and CDR2 LQKENI. V lost 0 bases and J 7 bases, leaving 6 bases between the germline ends. The CDR3 runs 12 residues. This CDR3 is CASSPPNSGYTF. DNA of the CDR3: TGTGCCAGCTCACCACCGAACAGTGGCTACACCTTC.

CDR3 DNA sequence: TGTGCCAGCAGCGTAGACCCAGGGGCCGGAAACACCATATATTTT. Protein sequence: CASSVDPGAGNTIYF. The chain combines TRBV9 with TRBJ1-3; D possibly corresponds to TRBD1 (6 bases). Germline lookup yields CDR1 SGDLS and CDR2 YYNGEE. The V end was cut by 0 bases, the J end by 4 bases, with 11 bases between. This CDR3 has 15 residues.

The chain employs TRBV14 and TRBJ1-2, with D uncertain. The CDR3 extends over 13 amino acids. Germline CDR1 reads SGHDN; CDR2 reads FVKESK. V was clipped by 1 base and J by 2 bases, with 5 bases between them. The chain's CDR3 is CASSQARNYGYTF. The CDR3 DNA sequence: TGTGCCAGCAGCCAAGCCAGGAACTATGGCTACACCTTC.

This clone occurred a few times. This sequence joins TRBV6-5 and TRBJ2-5; TRBD2 aligns across 8 bases. J gave up 5 bases and V 6 bases, and 8 bases lay outside the gene matches. Germline lookup yields CDR1 MNHEY and CDR2 SVGAGI. The CDR3 runs 14 residues. CDR3 region: CASSGQASGETQYF. As DNA, the CDR3 is TGTGCCAGCAGCGGCCAGGCTAGCGGGGAGACCCAGTACTTC.

The chain recombines TRBV24-1 with TRBJ2-3; 7 nucleotides match TRBD2. Trimming removed 4 bases from V and 2 bases from J; junction bases left unmatched: 5. The CDR3 is 15 amino acids. CDR1 is KGHDR and CDR2 is SFDVKD in the germline V gene. Written as DNA, the CDR3 is TGTGCCACCAGTGAGGGGGAGGGCCTCACAGATACGCAGTATTTT. This sequence encodes CATSEGEGLTDTQYF.

Regarding this clone: Mismatch with germline at one junction end may stem from a read error. The CDR3 DNA reads as TGTGCCAGTAGTATGACAGGGGAGCACGTCGGGGACTTC. Protein product: CASSMTGEHVGDF. The chain uses TRBV19 and TRBJ2-5; 8 bases agree with TRBD1. The CDR3 is 13 amino acids. CDR1 is LNHDA and CDR2 is SQIVND in the germline V gene (reference sequence).

The gene calls are TRBV5-5 and TRBJ2-3; TRBD2 agrees at 13 bases. Per germline, CDR1 SGHKS and CDR2 YYEKEE (reference sequence). This CDR3 has 16 residues. The J segment lost 6 bases and the V segment lost 3 bases, leaving 7 bases of the junction unmatched. Here the CDR3 DNA reads TGTGCCAGCAGCTCCGGGACTAGCGGGGCCGGGGATACGCAGTATTTT. Its translation is CASSSGTSGAGDTQYF.

The rearrangement uses TRBV7-2 and TRBJ2-5; a possible D gene is TRBD2 (5 bases). Germline V lookup: CDR1 SGHTA, CDR2 FQGNSA. The CDR3 loop spans 15 amino acids. Trimming shortened V by 1 base and J by 5 bases, and 14 bases separated the two germline ends. Here the CDR3 reads CASSLGGSPGETQYF. The CDR3 coding sequence is TGTGCCAGCAGCTTAGGTGGCTCCCCGGGGGAGACCCAGTACTTC.

V is TRBV7-2 and J is TRBJ2-3; the D is unclear. The V gene lost 2 bases and the J gene lost 7 bases, with 7 bases spanning the gap. This CDR3 comprises 12 residues. The V gene's germline CDR1 is SGHTA and CDR2 FQGNSA. This chain's CDR3 is CASSLKLHTQYF. In nucleotides, the CDR3 is TGTGCCAGCAGCTTAAAACTGCATACGCAGTATTTT.

The chain recombines TRBV5-1 with TRBJ2-3; D gene uncertain. V was pared by 2 bases and J by 4 bases, with 11 bases between. The CDR3 loop spans 14 amino acids. CDR1 is SGHRS, CDR2 YFSETQ, per germline. The CDR3 here is CASSFSKIADTQYF. The CDR3 DNA reads TGCGCCAGCAGCTTTTCGAAGATCGCAGATACGCAGTATTTT.

V gene TRBV3-1 (or the pseudogene TRBV3-2) combines with J gene TRBJ2-1; D may be TRBD1 (6 bases). Per germline, CDR1 LGHDT and CDR2 YNNKEL (reference sequence). The germline V and J ends were trimmed by 3 bases and 0 bases, with 9 bases remaining between them. CDR3 size: 15 residues. The chain's CDR3 is CASSQGASSYNEQFF. In DNA, the CDR3 is TGTGCCAGCAGCCAGGGGGCGAGCTCCTACAATGAGCAGTTCTTC.

The chain uses TRBV2 and TRBJ1-4, with D maybe TRBD1 (5 bases). CDR1 is SNHLY and CDR2 is FYNNEI in the germline V gene. The CDR3 runs to 11 residues. The V gene lost 5 bases and the J gene lost 8 bases, with 6 bases spanning the gap. This CDR3 reads CASSRGEKLFF. The CDR3 region has the DNA TGTGCCAGCAGTCGGGGGGAAAAACTGTTTTTT.

The rearrangement links TRBV3-1 (or the pseudogene TRBV3-2) to TRBJ2-2; D is perhaps TRBD1 (6 bases). The length of the CDR3 is 15 residues. Germline V gene sequence: CDR1 LGHDT, CDR2 YNNKEL (reference sequence). The V gene lost 6 bases and the J gene lost 2 bases, with 13 bases spanning the gap. The CDR3 here is CASRWTDSNTGELFF. The CDR3 nucleotides read TGTGCCAGCAGGTGGACAGATTCTAACACCGGGGAGCTGTTTTTT.

The rearrangement links TRBV6-5 to TRBJ2-1; D might be TRBD2 (5 bases). Trimming took 7 bases from V and 3 from J, leaving 13 bases between them. The CDR3 covers 14 residues. Germline CDR1 MNHEY, CDR2 SVGAGI. The DNA of the CDR3 is TGTGCCAGCACCCCAGAGGGAGTCTACAATGAGCAGTTCTTC. Its protein product is CASTPEGVYNEQFF.

The V call is TRBV4-1, the J call TRBJ2-7; no definite D call. Germline lookup yields CDR1 MGHRA and CDR2 YSYEKL. The CDR3 loop spans 12 amino acids. Trimming took off 0 bases at V and 7 bases at J, with 7 bases between the two ends. DNA for the CDR3: TGCGCCAGCAGCCAAGATCCCAGGGAGCAGTACTTC. This gives the protein CASSQDPREQYF.

V and J are TRBV5-6 and TRBJ2-3, with unresolved D. Deletions cut 4 bases from V and 8 bases from J, with 11 bases between. Germline V gene lookup returns CDR1 SGHDT and CDR2 YYEEEE. This CDR3 contains 12 residues. The CDR3 nucleotides are TGTGCCAGCAGCAACGGTCCAGTTACGCAGTATTTT. Translating gives CASSNGPVTQYF.

J is TRBJ1-5 and V is TRBV29-1, with D unresolved. V lost 5 bases and J lost 0, with 5 bases in between. The CDR3 length is 12 residues. Germline values: CDR1 SQVTM, CDR2 ANQGSEA. This CDR3 is CSVRGSNQPQHF. The CDR3 region has the DNA TGCAGCGTTCGGGGTAGCAATCAGCCCCAGCATTTT.

The CDR3 bases are TGTGCCAGCAGACCAGCGGGTGACAGCACAGATACGCAGTATTTT. It translates to CASRPAGDSTDTQYF. V and J are TRBV28 and TRBJ2-3; a weak D match, TRBD2 (6 bases). The CDR3 runs to 15 residues. The germline CDR1 and CDR2 sequences are MDHEN and SYDVKM. Between the trimmed V and J ends, which lost 6 bases and 0 bases, there was a span of 13 bases.

The CDR3 DNA reads TGCGCCAGCAGCCGGGAGGGAGGTTTCGCAGATACGCAGTATTTT. This translates into CASSREGGFADTQYF. V gene TRBV4-1 combines with J gene TRBJ2-3; 7 nucleotides agree with TRBD2. From germline, CDR1 is MGHRA and CDR2 YSYEKL. The V segment lost 4 bases and the J segment 4 bases; nucleotides outside the gene matches: 8. The CDR3 spans 15 residues.

This chain connects TRBV5-4 to TRBJ2-1, with 9 bases lining up with TRBD1. This CDR3 region has 17 residues. Looked up from germline, CDR1 is SGHNT and CDR2 is YYREEE (reference sequence). The V gene end was trimmed by 0 bases and the J gene end by 9 bases; junction bases not matched to a gene: 13. This CDR3 reads CASSLGSVGQGIREQFF. CDR3 in DNA: TGTGCCAGCAGCTTGGGTTCAGTGGGACAGGGCATACGTGAGCAGTTCTTC.